A single T cell receptor beta chain is shown here with its context. The data were taken from a study of blood T cell repertoires in COVID-19. Study details: Samples of COVID-19 (acute and convalescent) were obtained from the United States, Italy and Spain. Nucleic acid was either cDNA or gDNA, and it came from T cells, B-cell-depleted T cells, or PBMCs.

Per the original data handling: Amplification from reference gene primers served as the basis for estimated nucleated cell counts. Assay: immunoSEQ multiplex PCR; the TCRdb copy retains only in-frame clones and omits some. The V and J calls and the clone size are those of that table, but D and trimming were determined from the DNA. The table shows approximately 53,000 clones, with 90% to 95% occurring only once. The sample was peripheral blood. The source is a woman of 80 years or more with acute or convalescent COVID-19.

CDR3 protein: CASSRYRPSGSQETQYF. In DNA form, the CDR3 reads TGTGCCAGCAGCCGTTATCGGCCTAGCGGGAGTCAGGAGACCCAGTACTTC. V usage is TRBV27 and J usage is TRBJ2-5; 10 positions agree with TRBD2. The V gene end was trimmed by 6 bases and the J gene end by 5 bases; junction bases not matched to a gene: 15. CDR1 and CDR2 (germline): MNHEY, SMNVEV (reference sequence). The CDR3 consists of 17 residues.